The sample holds many counts of the clone carrying this T cell receptor (beta chain). Its specificity is not known. This sample was included in a study of T cells after yellow fever vaccination. Study results and caveats: Reappearance after the booster was seen for most primary-vaccination clones, at 95% to 96% CD4 and roughly 90% CD8. Clonotype sharing between CD4 and CD8 compartments was small.

Germline CDR1 reads SGHRS; CDR2 reads YFSETQ. This CDR3 contains 14 residues. J was trimmed by 2 bases and V by 7 bases; bases with no gene match: 6. TCRdb re-derived calls from the 5' RACE reads in MiXCR, one entry per CDR3 protein. The data hold 30,000 or so distinct CDR3 sequences, with 4% to 4.5% observed a single time. The TCR comes from a man aged 30 to 45 who received the YFV17D yellow fever vaccine. The sequenced sample was CD8+ T cells sorted from PBMCs, obtained 5 days after the yellow fever booster vaccination. V is TRBV5-1 and J is TRBJ2-1; 7 positions match TRBD2. In DNA, the CDR3 is TGCGCCAGCGTTCGGGGAGGGCCCTACAATGAGCAGTTCTTC. Translation gives CASVRGGPYNEQFF. The whole variable domain, remainder taken from reference TRBV5-1 and TRBJ2-1, is KAGVTQTPRYLIKTRGQQVTLSCSPISGHRSVSWYQQTPGQGLQFLFEYFSETQRNKGNFPGRFSGRQFSNSRSEMNVSTLELGDSALYLCASVRGGPYNEQFFGPGTRLTVL.